The next 14 T cell receptor beta chains were all read from a single sample in a study of cytomegalovirus exposure and HLA in healthy donors. Assay used: immunoSEQ multiplex PCR; TCRdb lists only in-frame clones, some missing. The repertoire holds some 170,000 clones, with more than 75% as singletons. The sample comprised PBMCs. The receptors shown here come from a woman in her 30s in good health and CMV-seronegative.

V and J are TRBV18 and TRBJ2-6, with D hard to call. The CDR3 loop spans 15 amino acids. The germline V gene encodes CDR1 KGHSH and CDR2 LQKENI. Trimming shortened V by 3 bases and J by 5 bases, and 11 bases separated the two germline ends. CDR3: CASSPVSRRANVLTF. CDR3 bases: TGTGCCAGCTCACCTGTGTCGAGAAGGGCCAACGTCCTGACTTTC.

This chain links TRBV9 with TRBJ2-1, with no clear D. Germline V CDR1 and CDR2: SGDLS, YYNGEE. This CDR3 contains 13 residues. Deletions cut 4 bases from V and 7 bases from J, with 12 bases between. In DNA, the CDR3 is TGTGCCAGCAGCCTTCGGAGTGGTAATGAGCAGTTCTTC. Translating it yields CASSLRSGNEQFF. The full variable domain, in which reference TRBV9 and TRBJ2-1 provide the parts outside the CDR3, is DSGVTQTPKHLITATGQRVTLRCSPRSGDLSVYWYQQSLDQGLQFLIQYYNGEERAKGNILERFSAQQFPDLHSELNLSSLELGDSALYFCASSLRSGNEQFFGPGTRLTVL.

J is TRBJ1-2 and V is TRBV19; D unclear. Germline CDR1 LNHDA, CDR2 SQIVND (reference sequence). Trimming removed 5 bases from V and 2 bases from J, with 12 bases in between. The CDR3 has 14 residues. CDR3 sequence: CASSSQDINYGYTF. As DNA, the CDR3 is TGTGCCAGTAGTTCCCAAGACATAAACTATGGCTACACCTTC. Based on the CDR3 plus reference TRBV19 and TRBJ1-2, the full variable domain is DGGITQSPKYLFRKEGQNVTLSCEQNLNHDAMYWYRQDPGQGLRLIYYSQIVNDFQKGDIAEGYSVSREKKESFPLTVTSAQKNPTAFYLCASSSQDINYGYTFGSGTRLTVV.

The rearrangement links TRBV19 to TRBJ2-7, with 7 nucleotides matching TRBD1. CDR1 is LNHDA and CDR2 is SQIVND in the germline V gene (reference sequence). The junction had 6 bases not matched to a gene; V was cut back by 5 bases and J by 2 bases. This CDR3 is 14 amino acids long. The CDR3 sequence: CASSVQQGAYEQYF. In nucleotides, the CDR3 is TGTGCCAGTAGTGTACAGCAGGGGGCCTACGAGCAGTACTTC.

This chain links TRBV2 with TRBJ1-4; D gene ambiguous. Germline CDR1 reads SNHLY; CDR2 reads FYNNEI. V was trimmed by 4 bases and J by 3 bases, leaving 6 bases between them. The CDR3 runs to 13 residues. CDR3 coding DNA: TGTGCCAGCAGTGGGCAGGCTAATGAAAAACTGTTTTTT. Translating gives CASSGQANEKLFF.

The chain carries TRBV5-1 and TRBJ2-3; 7 nucleotides align to TRBD2. The CDR3 loop spans 14 amino acids. The V gene end was trimmed by 4 bases and the J gene end by 0 bases; junction bases not matched to a gene: 2. The germline V gene has CDR1 SGHRS and CDR2 YFSETQ. CDR3 sequence reads: CASSPGLSTDTQYF. In DNA form, the CDR3 reads TGCGCCAGCAGCCCGGGACTAAGCACAGATACGCAGTATTTT.

The V call is TRBV4-2, the J call TRBJ2-7; D might be TRBD2 (7 bases). Germline CDR1 LGHNA, CDR2 YNFKEQ. The ends were cut back, 3 bases at V and 4 bases at J, with 13 bases in the middle. This CDR3 has 14 amino acids. CDR3 protein: CASSQRGGPYEQYF. In DNA, the CDR3 is TGTGCCAGCAGCCAGAGGGGGGGGCCTTACGAGCAGTACTTC.

The chain uses TRBV6-6 and TRBJ1-2, with 9 bases lining up with TRBD1. J lost 6 bases, V lost 6 bases, and 5 bases had no gene match. Per the germline V gene, CDR1 is MNHNY and CDR2 is SVGAGI (reference sequence). The CDR3 has 13 residues. CDR3 in amino acids: CASSRQGVDGYTF. The CDR3, as DNA: TGTGCCAGCAGCCGACAGGGGGTCGATGGCTACACCTTC.

The chain employs TRBV5-4 and TRBJ2-3, with 10 bases matching TRBD2. The junction had 7 bases not matched to a gene; V was cut back by 0 bases and J by 6 bases. The CDR3 totals 16 residues. Germline V gene sequence: CDR1 SGHNT, CDR2 YYREEE (reference sequence). The CDR3 loop is CASSLDPSGGGDTQYF. DNA of the CDR3: TGTGCCAGCAGCTTGGACCCTAGCGGGGGCGGGGATACGCAGTATTTT. Full variable domain (remainder filled in from reference TRBV5-4 and TRBJ2-3): ETGVTQSPTHLIKTRGQQVTLRCSSQSGHNTVSWYQQALGQGPQFIFQYYREEENGRGNFPPRFSGLQFPNYSSELNVNALELDDSALYLCASSLDPSGGGDTQYFGPGTRLTVL.

This chain connects TRBV2 to TRBJ2-7; D possibly corresponds to TRBD1 (6 bases). Trimming stripped 4 bases from V and 3 bases from J, with 10 bases between. The CDR3 has 13 amino acids. Germline loops: CDR1 SNHLY, CDR2 FYNNEI. As DNA, the CDR3 is TGTGCCAGCAGTGTTAGGACAGACTACGAGCAGTACTTC. Translating gives CASSVRTDYEQYF.

The chain employs TRBV19 and TRBJ2-7; 9 nucleotides align to TRBD1. The junction had 5 bases not matched to a gene; V was cut back by 5 bases and J by 6 bases. The CDR3 consists of 13 residues. CDR1 and CDR2 from the germline V gene are LNHDA and SQIVND (reference sequence). CDR3 sequence: CASSAGQGGEQYF. CDR3 sequence (DNA): TGTGCCAGTAGTGCGGGACAGGGAGGCGAGCAGTACTTC. Together with reference TRBV19 and TRBJ2-7, the CDR3 gives the full variable domain: DGGITQSPKYLFRKEGQNVTLSCEQNLNHDAMYWYRQDPGQGLRLIYYSQIVNDFQKGDIAEGYSVSREKKESFPLTVTSAQKNPTAFYLCASSAGQGGEQYFGPGTRLTVT.

The genes are TRBV7-2 and TRBJ1-2, with 12 bases lining up with TRBD1. Germline lookup yields CDR1 SGHTA and CDR2 FQGNSA. The CDR3 totals 18 residues. The J segment lost 7 bases and the V segment lost 2 bases, leaving 14 bases of the junction unmatched. The CDR3, as DNA: TGTGCCAGCAGCTTAATAGGTGGGGGGGACAGGGGGCTTGGTGGCTACACCTTC. Translating gives CASSLIGGGDRGLGGYTF.

The rearrangement joins TRBV7-6 to TRBJ1-1, with 9 bases that match TRBD1. The J segment lost 3 bases and the V segment lost 4 bases, leaving 6 bases of the junction unmatched. Germline loops: CDR1 SGHVS, CDR2 FNYEAQ. There are 15 residues in the CDR3. CDR3 loop: CASSSNRGQYTEAFF. CDR3 coding DNA: TGTGCCAGCAGCTCAAACAGGGGGCAGTACACTGAAGCTTTCTTT.

This chain links TRBV6-6 with TRBJ1-2; TRBD1 matches 10 bases. This CDR3 contains 15 residues. Germline V gene data show CDR1 as MNHNY and CDR2 as SVGAGI (reference sequence). J gave up 6 bases and V 8 bases, and 12 bases lay outside the gene matches. The CDR3 region is CASGNPGQGTHGYTF. The CDR3 coding sequence is TGTGCCAGCGGAAACCCGGGACAGGGGACGCATGGCTACACCTTC.